The 14 T cell receptor beta chains presented below share a single source sample, sequenced in a study of blood T cell repertoires in COVID-19. Measured with immunoSEQ multiplex PCR; TCRdb has only the in-frame clones, and not every one. The table records hundreds of thousands of clones, around nine tenths of them present only once. Sequenced material: peripheral blood. The receptors derive from a woman in her forties or fifties with COVID-19, enrolled during active disease.

CDR3 DNA: TGTGCCAGCAGTGAAGGGCGAGGACAGCATGGCTACACCTTC. It specifies CASSEGRGQHGYTF. J is TRBJ1-2 and V is TRBV6-1; D is possibly TRBD1 (6 bases). The CDR3 extends over 14 amino acids. V lost 1 base and J lost 6, with 12 bases in between. The V gene's germline CDR1 is MNHNS and CDR2 SASEGT.

The chain carries TRBV19 and TRBJ1-1; 10 nucleotides agree with TRBD1. Germline CDR1 reads LNHDA; CDR2 reads SQIVND (reference sequence). The V and J ends lost 11 bases and 8 bases, in that order; junction bases with no gene match: 14. CDR3 length: 14 amino acids. The CDR3 coding sequence is TGTGCCGCAGCGACGGGACAGGGGATTGGAGAAGCTTTCTTT. Translated: CAAATGQGIGEAFF.

V and J are TRBV6-5 and TRBJ1-1; D possibly corresponds to TRBD1 (6 bases). The germline CDR1 and CDR2 sequences are MNHEY and SVGAGI. V was cut by 2 bases and J by 4 bases, with 14 bases left in between. The CDR3 is 15 amino acids. CDR3: CASSYRIVGGTEAFF. CDR3 coding DNA: TGTGCCAGCAGTTACCGCATTGTAGGGGGCACTGAAGCTTTCTTT.

This clone was counted only a few times. The chain carries TRBV23-1 and TRBJ1-5; 7 bases agree with TRBD1. TRBV23-1 qualifies as an ORF whose function is uncertain. With 0 bases clipped from V and 5 bases from J, the junction kept 16 bases outside the gene matches. There are 19 residues in the CDR3. The CDR3 protein is CASSQSNRGGVRGDQPQHF. The CDR3 DNA follows: TGCGCCAGCAGTCAATCTAACAGGGGCGGGGTGAGAGGGGATCAGCCCCAGCATTTT.

The rearrangement links TRBV6-5 to TRBJ1-1; a possible D gene is TRBD1 (5 bases). Germline V gene lookup returns CDR1 MNHEY and CDR2 SVGAGI. The CDR3 is 15 residues long. The germline V and J ends were trimmed by 0 bases and 7 bases, with 15 bases remaining between them. The CDR3 reads CASSYSRGRGNEAFF. In nucleotides, the CDR3 is TGTGCCAGCAGTTACTCAAGGGGCCGCGGGAATGAAGCTTTCTTT.

J is TRBJ1-2 and V is TRBV11-2; TRBD1 matches at 8 bases. V dropped 10 bases and J dropped 4; count of bases not matched to a gene: 17. Germline-derived CDR1 and CDR2 are SGHAT and FQNNGV. This CDR3 has 16 residues. As DNA, the CDR3 is TGTGCCACCTCACCTACCCCAGGACAGGGCCTCTATGGCTACACCTTC. It encodes CATSPTPGQGLYGYTF.

V is TRBV30 and J is TRBJ1-5; a possible D gene is TRBD1 (6 bases). Trimming took off 5 bases at V and 7 bases at J, with 15 bases between the two ends. The V gene's germline CDR1 is GTSNPN and CDR2 SVGIG (reference sequence). The CDR3 contains 13 residues. DNA of the CDR3: TGTGCCTGGGACAGGCAGGGCGGACAGCCCCAGCATTTT. Translation gives CAWDRQGGQPQHF.

The chain has TRBV11-2 and TRBJ1-1; D unresolved. Germline assignment: CDR1 SGHAT and CDR2 FQNNGV. The CDR3 extends over 16 amino acids. Trimming cost V 3 bases and J 6 bases, with 20 bases left between them. The CDR3 loop is CASSFFQVNSNPEAFF. CDR3 coding DNA: TGTGCCAGCAGCTTTTTCCAAGTAAACTCTAACCCTGAAGCTTTCTTT.

With respect to this clone: A junction boundary mismatches the germline segment, possibly from a read error. V gene TRBV3-1 (or the pseudogene TRBV3-2) combines with J gene TRBJ2-2; tentatively, D is TRBD2 (7 bases). The CDR3 extends over 17 amino acids. Germline V CDR1 and CDR2: LGHDT, YNNKEL (reference sequence). This CDR3 reads CASTQRRGGRGTGELFF. The CDR3 coding sequence is TGTGCCAGCACCCAAAGGAGGGGGGGCCGGGGCACCGGGGAGCTGTTTTTT.

The V and J genes are TRBV6-6 and TRBJ1-2; TRBD1 might be the D (5 bases). Deletions cut 5 bases from V and 7 bases from J, with 17 bases between. This CDR3 region has 14 residues. CDR1 and CDR2 (germline): MNHNY, SVGAGI (reference sequence). As DNA, the CDR3 is TGTGCCAGCAGTCGAGGGGCAGCAGCGGGTGGCTACACCTTC. It yields the protein CASSRGAAAGGYTF.

This chain joins TRBV3-1 (or the pseudogene TRBV3-2) and TRBJ1-2; 7 bases match TRBD1. The trim removed 4 bases at V and 2 bases at J, leaving 7 bases unmatched. Per the germline V gene, CDR1 is LGHDT and CDR2 is YNNKEL (reference sequence). This CDR3 has 15 amino acids. The DNA for the CDR3 is TGTGCCAGCAGCCCAACTACAGGGGAGAACTATGGCTACACCTTC. Amino acid sequence: CASSPTTGENYGYTF.

The chain is built from TRBV11-2 and TRBJ2-3; TRBD2 matches at 15 bases. The CDR3 covers 17 residues. Looked up from germline, CDR1 is SGHAT and CDR2 is FQNNGV. V dropped 5 bases and J dropped 5; count of bases not matched to a gene: 8. This CDR3 reads CASSQGLAGGLLDTQYF. In DNA, the CDR3 is TGTGCCAGCAGCCAGGGACTAGCGGGGGGTCTCTTAGATACGCAGTATTTT.

This rearrangement joins TRBV27 to TRBJ1-1; perhaps TRBD1 as D (6 bases). V lost 8 bases and J lost 0, with 10 bases in between. Germline assignment: CDR1 MNHEY and CDR2 SMNVEV (reference sequence). CDR3 size: 13 residues. As DNA, the CDR3 is TGTGCCAGCGGGACACACATGAACACTGAAGCTTTCTTT. It encodes CASGTHMNTEAFF.

The chain recombines TRBV6-5 with TRBJ2-7; the D gene is possibly TRBD2 (5 bases). CDR3 length equals 15 residues. V lost 2 bases and J lost 6, with 17 bases in between. Germline loops: CDR1 MNHEY, CDR2 SVGAGI. The CDR3 DNA reads TGTGCCAGCAGTTACGATGAGGGAACCCACCCCGAGCAGTACTTC. It encodes CASSYDEGTHPEQYF.